One T cell receptor (beta chain) is described in this entry. This record comes from a study of PD-L1 blockade in urothelial cancer. Indicated time point: pretreatment peripheral blood. Peripheral blood mononuclear cells were collected from every patient before and during treatment, yielding between 1 and 8 samples per patient. The table came from immunoSEQ multiplex PCR; TCRdb's copy has only in-frame clones and leaves some out. Of 90,000 or so clones in the sample, nearly 90% were seen once. The CDR3 has 15 amino acids. V trimming: 5 bases; J trimming: 4 bases; junction bases outside the gene matches: 6. Germline V gene data show CDR1 as SGHNT and CDR2 as YENEEA.

This clonotype originated in a man in his 60s with urothelial cancer. The sequencing used PBMCs, collected around atezolizumab (anti-PD-L1) treatment. The gene calls are TRBV11-3 and TRBJ1-5; 9 bases agree with TRBD1. The CDR3, as DNA: TGTGCCAGCAGCACGGACAGGGGTGAGAATCAGCCCCAGCATTTT. Translating it yields CASSTDRGENQPQHF.